This TCR beta chain was recovered during a study of shared clonotypes between healthy human individuals. The wider study: Contributing individuals were two females and three males aged 18 to 49. Study-wide results and caveats: Clonotype sharing across donors was expected to vary with sequencing depth.

Note on this clone: What it binds is not known. Germline and junction disagree at one end, which may indicate a read error.

Recent acute infections and vaccinations were absent in the healthy HIV-negative adult donors. PCR replicates from unsorted PBMC used approximately 290 ng DNA, and this amount was some 31,000 T cell genomes. This table comes from immunoSEQ multiplex PCR, and its TCRdb copy is limited to in-frame clones, with some not included. The sample lists 490,000 or so clones, around 80% seen once, with 12% in the top ten. The sequenced sample was PBMCs. The receptor was isolated from a woman between 40 and 50 years old in good health. Some clones in this sample may be carry-over from other donors' samples.

The CDR3 reads CSVEGGARGTDTQYF. For the CDR3, the DNA is TGCAGCGTGGAAGGAGGGGCCAGGGGCACAGATACGCAGTATTTT. The chain employs TRBV29-1 and TRBJ2-3; D might be TRBD2 (6 bases). The CDR3 has 15 residues. Germline values: CDR1 SQVTM, CDR2 ANQGSEA.